The rows below give T cell receptor beta chains drawn from one sample of a study of blood T cells in healthy people across ages. TCRdb passed the 5' RACE reads through MiXCR, listing each CDR3 protein once. The sample holds about 970,000 distinct CDR3 sequences, about 51% seen once. The specimen sequenced was blood. The receptors originated from a woman aged 55-75 years in good health. Each CDR3 is given with its conserved first and last residue. Fields, in order: clone size, V gene, D gene, J gene, CDR3 DNA, CDR3 protein. A D gene is named only where the DNA matches it firmly. Where a row states a size, it is once, few, many or the class of an expanded clone; other rows omit it.

clone_size: many
v_call: TRBV6-5
d_call: TRBD2
j_call: TRBJ2-7
cdr3_nt: TGTGCCAGCAGTCGTAGCGGGGGCTCCTACGAGCAGTACTTC
cdr3_aa: CASSRSGGSYEQYF

clone_size: .
v_call: TRBV7-2
d_call: .
j_call: TRBJ2-2
cdr3_nt: TGTGCCAGCAGCCAAACCTCGAACACCGGGGAGCTGTTTTTT
cdr3_aa: CASSQTSNTGELFF

clone_size: .
v_call: TRBV6-1
d_call: TRBD2
j_call: TRBJ2-7
cdr3_nt: TGTGCCAGCAGTGAAGTCAGCGGGAGGATAAACTACGAGCAGTACTTC
cdr3_aa: CASSEVSGRINYEQYF

clone_size: .
v_call: TRBV12-3/TRBV12-4
d_call: TRBD2
j_call: TRBJ2-1
cdr3_nt: TGTGCCAGCAGTACTAGCGGGAGGCTATGGTGGGAGCAGTTCTTC
cdr3_aa: CASSTSGRLWWEQFF

clone_size: few
v_call: TRBV29-1
d_call: TRBD2
j_call: TRBJ2-1
cdr3_nt: TGCAGCGTTGAGCCGCTAGCGGGAGGTGCCAATGAGCAGTTCTTC
cdr3_aa: CSVEPLAGGANEQFF

clone_size: .
v_call: TRBV25-1
d_call: .
j_call: TRBJ2-1
cdr3_nt: TGTGCCAGCCTCACTCCCGGGGGATCGAGGAATGAGCAGTTCTTC
cdr3_aa: CASLTPGGSRNEQFF

clone_size: .
v_call: TRBV28
d_call: .
j_call: TRBJ2-2
cdr3_nt: TGTGCCAGCAGTTTCCGGGTGGTGAGGGAGCTGTTTTTT
cdr3_aa: CASSFRVVRELFF

clone_size: .
v_call: TRBV6-5
d_call: .
j_call: TRBJ2-1
cdr3_nt: TGTGCCAGCAGTTACAGGGTCGGGACACTTCGGATTAGCTCCTACAATGAGCAGTTCTTC
cdr3_aa: CASSYRVGTLRISSYNEQFF

clone_size: few
v_call: TRBV9
d_call: TRBD1
j_call: TRBJ1-2
cdr3_nt: TGTGCCAGCAGCTTCACAGGGGGCGAGGCCTATGGCTACACCTTC
cdr3_aa: CASSFTGGEAYGYTF

clone_size: few
v_call: TRBV6-5
d_call: TRBD1
j_call: TRBJ1-4
cdr3_nt: TGTGCCAGCAGTTACGACAGGGGGGCAACTAATGAAAAACTGTTTTTT
cdr3_aa: CASSYDRGATNEKLFF

clone_size: .
v_call: TRBV7-2
d_call: .
j_call: TRBJ2-1
cdr3_nt: TGTGCCAGCAGCTCGATACGGGTTGGGGATAATGAGCAGTTCTTC
cdr3_aa: CASSSIRVGDNEQFF